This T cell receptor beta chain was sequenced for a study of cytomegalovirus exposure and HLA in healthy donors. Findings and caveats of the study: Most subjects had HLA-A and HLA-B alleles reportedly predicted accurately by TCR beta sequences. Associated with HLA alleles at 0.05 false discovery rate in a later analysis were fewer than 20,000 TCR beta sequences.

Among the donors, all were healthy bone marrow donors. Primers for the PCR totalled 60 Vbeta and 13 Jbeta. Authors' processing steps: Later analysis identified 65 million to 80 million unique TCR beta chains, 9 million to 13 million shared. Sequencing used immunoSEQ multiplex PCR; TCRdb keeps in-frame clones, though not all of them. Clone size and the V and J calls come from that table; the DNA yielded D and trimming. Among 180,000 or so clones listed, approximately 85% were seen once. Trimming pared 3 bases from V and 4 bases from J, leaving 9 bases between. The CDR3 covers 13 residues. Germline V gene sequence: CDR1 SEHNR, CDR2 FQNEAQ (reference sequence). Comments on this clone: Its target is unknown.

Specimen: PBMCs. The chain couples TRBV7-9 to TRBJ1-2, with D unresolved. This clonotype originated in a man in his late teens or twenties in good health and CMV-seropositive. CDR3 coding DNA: TGTGCCAGCAGCTTGATAACACCCTATGGCTACACCTTC. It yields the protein CASSLITPYGYTF.